These T cell receptor beta chains were read from a single sample in a study of blood T cell repertoires in COVID-19. Generated by immunoSEQ multiplex PCR, the TCRdb table keeps only in-frame clones and is missing some. The sample lists 100,000 to 150,000 clones; 86% were seen once. The sample consisted of peripheral blood. These receptors were collected from a human donor in a cohort sampled during active COVID-19. CDR3s include the opening cysteine and the closing phenylalanine or tryptophan. The D gene is left open where the match is weak. Rows give clone size only sometimes, using once, few, many, or a class for an expanded clone.

J gene: TRBJ2-7; D gene: TRBD1; clone size: .; V gene: TRBV6-1; CDR3 DNA: TGTGCCAGCAGTGAATGGGACAGGTGGGCTTGGGTCTACGAGCAGTACTTC; CDR3 protein: CASSEWDRWAWVYEQYF
J gene: TRBJ2-4; D gene: .; clone size: .; V gene: TRBV11-2; CDR3 DNA: TGTGCCAGCAGCGTATGGTACTTC; CDR3 protein: CASSVWYF
J gene: TRBJ1-3; D gene: .; clone size: once; V gene: TRBV9; CDR3 DNA: TGTGCCAGCAGCGTAGGAGATCTCTCTGGAAACACCATATATTTT; CDR3 protein: CASSVGDLSGNTIYF
J gene: TRBJ1-4; D gene: .; clone size: .; V gene: TRBV10-3; CDR3 DNA: TGTGCCATCACCAACGGGGGGGCAGGGGAAAAACTGTTTTTT; CDR3 protein: CAITNGGAGEKLFF
J gene: TRBJ2-7; D gene: TRBD1; clone size: .; V gene: TRBV18; CDR3 DNA: TGTGCCAGCTCGCCCGGGACAGGGTACGAGCAGTACTTC; CDR3 protein: CASSPGTGYEQYF
J gene: TRBJ2-7; D gene: .; clone size: .; V gene: TRBV6-9; CDR3 DNA: TGTGCCAGCAGTTTTCGCGAGCAGTACTTC; CDR3 protein: CASSFREQYF
J gene: TRBJ2-5; D gene: TRBD1; clone size: .; V gene: TRBV15; CDR3 DNA: TGTGCCACCAGCAAGGGACAGGGGGTTTCCGAGACCCAGTACTTC; CDR3 protein: CATSKGQGVSETQYF
J gene: TRBJ1-5; D gene: .; clone size: .; V gene: TRBV27; CDR3 DNA: TGTGCCACTTCATTTTCTCGGTATAGCAATCAGCCCCAGCATTTT; CDR3 protein: CATSFSRYSNQPQHF
J gene: TRBJ1-2; D gene: .; clone size: .; V gene: TRBV18; CDR3 DNA: TGTGCCAGCTCACCCGGGACACCTAATAACTATGGCTACACCTTC; CDR3 protein: CASSPGTPNNYGYTF
J gene: TRBJ1-2; D gene: .; clone size: few; V gene: TRBV4-1; CDR3 DNA: TGCGCCAGCAGTCGGGACACTAACTATGGCTACACCTTC; CDR3 protein: CASSRDTNYGYTF
J gene: TRBJ2-3; D gene: .; clone size: few; V gene: TRBV10-3; CDR3 DNA: TGTGCCATCCAGGGCACAGATACGCAGTATTTT; CDR3 protein: CAIQGTDTQYF
J gene: TRBJ2-2; D gene: TRBD1; clone size: .; V gene: TRBV11-2; CDR3 DNA: TGTGCCAGCAGCGGACAGGGCACGAACACCGGGGAGCTGTTTTTT; CDR3 protein: CASSGQGTNTGELFF
J gene: TRBJ1-6; D gene: .; clone size: .; V gene: TRBV28; CDR3 DNA: TGTGCCAGCAGTCCCCAGGGATCTGCATTGACGGCCCTCCACTTT; CDR3 protein: CASSPQGSALTALHF
J gene: TRBJ2-5; D gene: .; clone size: .; V gene: TRBV4-1; CDR3 DNA: TGCGCCAGCAGCCAAGATCAAAGGGACTGGGAAAAGACCCAGTACTTC; CDR3 protein: CASSQDQRDWEKTQYF
J gene: TRBJ1-1; D gene: .; clone size: few; V gene: TRBV5-1; CDR3 DNA: TGCGCCAGCAGCTTACGGGGGAACCTGAACACTGAAGCTTTCTTT; CDR3 protein: CASSLRGNLNTEAFF
J gene: TRBJ2-1; D gene: TRBD2; clone size: once; V gene: TRBV10-3; CDR3 DNA: TGTGCCATCAGCGGCACGAGCGGGAGCCGGCAGTTCTTC; CDR3 protein: CAISGTSGSRQFF
J gene: TRBJ1-2; D gene: .; clone size: .; V gene: TRBV6-5; CDR3 DNA: TGTGCCAGCAGGGGGGCCTCTACAAACTATGGCTACACCTTC; CDR3 protein: CASRGASTNYGYTF
J gene: TRBJ1-2; D gene: TRBD1; clone size: .; V gene: TRBV7-9; CDR3 DNA: TGTGCCAGCAGCTTGGGGGACAGGCACTATGGCTACACCTTC; CDR3 protein: CASSLGDRHYGYTF
J gene: TRBJ2-7; D gene: .; clone size: .; V gene: TRBV7-9; CDR3 DNA: TGTGCCAGCAGCGGGGGAGGCCACTACGAGCAGTACTTC; CDR3 protein: CASSGGGHYEQYF
J gene: TRBJ2-1; D gene: TRBD2; clone size: .; V gene: TRBV24-1; CDR3 DNA: TGTGCCACCAGTGATACTAGCGGGAACACGGGGCTGAATGAGCAGTTCTTC; CDR3 protein: CATSDTSGNTGLNEQFF
J gene: TRBJ1-1; D gene: .; clone size: .; V gene: TRBV28; CDR3 DNA: TGTGCCAGCAGAGAGTACCCCGGGGGCACTGAAGCTTTCTTT; CDR3 protein: CASREYPGGTEAFF
J gene: TRBJ1-1; D gene: .; clone size: once; V gene: TRBV12-3/TRBV12-4; CDR3 DNA: TGTGCCAGCAGTTTGCAGGCGAACACTGAAGCTTTCTTT; CDR3 protein: CASSLQANTEAFF
J gene: TRBJ1-1; D gene: .; clone size: .; V gene: TRBV29-1; CDR3 DNA: TGCAGCGTTATAGCTGGGTACACTGAAGCTTTCTTT; CDR3 protein: CSVIAGYTEAFF
J gene: TRBJ2-1; D gene: TRBD2; clone size: .; V gene: TRBV3-1/TRBV3-2; CDR3 DNA: TGTGCCAGCAGCCAAGGGGTCGGGGGGAGGTTTCACAATGAGCAGTTCTTC; CDR3 protein: CASSQGVGGRFHNEQFF
J gene: TRBJ2-2; D gene: .; clone size: .; V gene: TRBV5-1; CDR3 DNA: TGCGCCAGCAGCTTGGCCCCTCTGAGACAGCAAACCGGGGAGCTGTTTTTT; CDR3 protein: CASSLAPLRQQTGELFF
J gene: TRBJ2-2; D gene: TRBD2; clone size: .; V gene: TRBV4-3; CDR3 DNA: TGCGCCAGCAGCCAGAGGCTAGCGGGAGCGGGAAACACCGGGGAGCTGTTTTTT; CDR3 protein: CASSQRLAGAGNTGELFF
J gene: TRBJ2-5; D gene: TRBD1; clone size: .; V gene: TRBV7-9; CDR3 DNA: TGTGCCAGCAGCCTAGGGGGGACAGGGGGTGTGGAGACCCAGTACTTC; CDR3 protein: CASSLGGTGGVETQYF
J gene: TRBJ1-2; D gene: .; clone size: .; V gene: TRBV11-2; CDR3 DNA: TGTGCCAGCACTCAACAGGCAGGGGCCAGTTATGGCTACACCTTC; CDR3 protein: CASTQQAGASYGYTF
J gene: TRBJ2-1; D gene: TRBD2; clone size: .; V gene: TRBV19; CDR3 DNA: TGTGCCAGTAGTACGGCGGGAGGGCCATCGGATGAGCAGTTCTTC; CDR3 protein: CASSTAGGPSDEQFF
J gene: TRBJ1-2; D gene: .; clone size: .; V gene: TRBV18; CDR3 DNA: TGTGCCAGCTCACCATCAAATGGCTACACCTTC; CDR3 protein: CASSPSNGYTF
J gene: TRBJ2-7; D gene: .; clone size: few; V gene: TRBV7-9; CDR3 DNA: TGTGCCAGCAGCTTAGCAGCGCGGCCGACCTACGAGCAGTACTTC; CDR3 protein: CASSLAARPTYEQYF
J gene: TRBJ2-1; D gene: TRBD2; clone size: .; V gene: TRBV6-1; CDR3 DNA: TGTGCCAGCAGTGACCCGGGACTAGGGAGGCTTGAGCAGTTCTTC; CDR3 protein: CASSDPGLGRLEQFF
J gene: TRBJ2-7; D gene: TRBD2; clone size: .; V gene: TRBV30; CDR3 DNA: TGTGCCTGGAGCCTATCCCGACTGAGCGGGAAATCCTACGAGCAGTACTTC; CDR3 protein: CAWSLSRLSGKSYEQYF
J gene: TRBJ2-7; D gene: .; clone size: once; V gene: TRBV12-3/TRBV12-4; CDR3 DNA: TGTGCCAGCAGTTTTATGGGGCCGCAGTACTTC; CDR3 protein: CASSFMGPQYF
J gene: TRBJ1-6; D gene: .; clone size: .; V gene: TRBV29-1; CDR3 DNA: TGCAGCAGAGGAGAAATTTCACCCCTCCACTTT; CDR3 protein: CSRGEISPLHF
J gene: TRBJ2-5; D gene: .; clone size: .; V gene: TRBV7-9; CDR3 DNA: TGTGCCAGCAGCGGGCAAAAGGAGACCCAGTACTTC; CDR3 protein: CASSGQKETQYF
J gene: TRBJ2-7; D gene: .; clone size: .; V gene: TRBV27; CDR3 DNA: TGTGCCAGCAGTTTATTTGGGAGGAGAAACGAGCAGTACTTC; CDR3 protein: CASSLFGRRNEQYF
J gene: TRBJ2-5; D gene: TRBD1; clone size: many; V gene: TRBV24-1; CDR3 DNA: TGTGCCACCAGTGACCAAGAACAGGGGTGGGAGACCCAGTACTTC; CDR3 protein: CATSDQEQGWETQYF
J gene: TRBJ2-7; D gene: TRBD1; clone size: .; V gene: TRBV15; CDR3 DNA: TGTGCCACCAGCGCAACTAGGGACAGGGTAAACGAGCAGTACTTC; CDR3 protein: CATSATRDRVNEQYF
J gene: TRBJ2-5; D gene: .; clone size: .; V gene: TRBV14; CDR3 DNA: TGTGCCAGCAGCCAACCCTCGGGACTGGAGACCCAGTACTTC; CDR3 protein: CASSQPSGLETQYF
J gene: TRBJ1-5; D gene: .; clone size: few; V gene: TRBV6-5; CDR3 DNA: TGTGCCAGCAGAACTACGGACAGCCAAAATCAGCCCCAGCATTTT; CDR3 protein: CASRTTDSQNQPQHF
J gene: TRBJ2-7; D gene: TRBD2; clone size: .; V gene: TRBV30; CDR3 DNA: TGTGCCTGGATCCCATACCTAGCGGGGTCGTCCAGCGAGCAGTACTTC; CDR3 protein: CAWIPYLAGSSSEQYF